This TCR beta chain appears in the sequencing data of a study of human T cells and chemical hapten exposure. Across the study: Sensitization employed 2% DPC on approximately 2 cm by approximately 2 cm of upper inner arm skin.

The CDR3 has 15 amino acids. Germline loops: CDR1 DFQATT, CDR2 SNEGSKA (reference sequence). Noted time point: patch test 2, 6 weeks after DPC sensitization. The sample's treatment: therapeutic diphenylcyclopropenone sensitization with weekly scalp DPC. Worth noting for this clonotype: This sequence may be a read error, since a much larger clone differs from it by one base.

The library tagged each cDNA molecule with unique molecular identifiers. TCRdb redid the calling of the RACE reads with MiXCR, one entry per CDR3 protein. The sample contains about 82,000 distinct CDR3 sequences, 6.6% of which appear only once. Sequences were derived from whole blood, sampled in connection with sensitization to the hapten diphenylcyclopropenone (DPC). V and J are TRBV20-1 and TRBJ2-1; 9 nucleotides agree with TRBD2. The sequence was obtained from a woman aged 25-40 years with alopecia areata. Some clones in this sample may be carry-over from other donors' samples. The CDR3 protein is CSARGAGGPDNEQLF. In DNA form, the CDR3 reads TGCAGTGCTAGAGGGGCGGGGGGGCCCGACAATGAGCAGCTCTTC.